This T cell receptor beta chain was documented in a study of shared clonotypes between healthy human individuals. For the study at large: Plates per donor: three CD4 naive, three CD4 memory, two CD8 naive, one CD8 memory.

In regard to this clone: No antigen is known for it.

Produced via immunoSEQ multiplex PCR; TCRdb's table is partial and in-frame only. The repertoire holds roughly 2,000,000 clones, with over 85% as singletons. Germline V gene sequence: CDR1 SGHRS, CDR2 YFSETQ. CDR3 length equals 14 residues. J lost 2 bases, V lost 2 bases, and 2 bases had no gene match. Study-wide results and limits: Across subsets, estimated richness was generally greater for naive than for memory populations.

Naive CD8 cells, CD45RO-negative and positively selected for CCR7, excluded terminally differentiated effector memory CD45RA+ cells. The TCR comes from a man younger than 35 in good health. Some clones in this sample may be carry-over from other donors' samples. This chain links TRBV5-1 with TRBJ2-7; 9 bases match TRBD2. The sequenced sample consisted of naive CD8+ T cells from PBMCs. The CDR3 sequence is CASSFASGTYEQYF. For the CDR3, the DNA is TGCGCCAGCAGCTTCGCTAGCGGGACCTACGAGCAGTACTTC.